The T cell receptor (beta chain) described here comes from a study of cytomegalovirus exposure and HLA in healthy donors. The donors were members of the roughly 120-subject validation cohort (separate from the roughly 660-subject first cohort). Sequencing was performed with immunoSEQ multiplex PCR; in TCRdb, only in-frame clones are kept and a portion is missing. The repertoire has under 250,000 clones, approximately 78% of them found once; the top ten carry around 1.2%. This CDR3 region has 16 residues. Germline-derived CDR1 and CDR2 are GTSNPN and SVGIG (reference sequence). Unmatched junction bases numbered 14, after V lost 6 bases and J lost 5 bases. In regard to this clone: The antigen remains undetermined.

Broader study findings: Many donors shared some public TCRs, even though most TCR sequences were rare. In vitro data verified a few CMV-associated chains as specific for CMV antigens. Using the classifier, cytomegalovirus status was reportedly diagnosed with high specificity and sensitivity.

Sequenced sample: PBMCs. The rearrangement links TRBV30 to TRBJ2-2, with 8 bases fitting TRBD2. The clonotype was recovered from a woman between 25 and 40 years old in good health and CMV-seronegative. CDR3 coding DNA: TGTGCCTGTCCCACCGCAGCGGGAGTGGGGACCGGGGAGCTGTTTTTT. This codes for CACPTAAGVGTGELFF. Complete variable domain (other parts from reference TRBV30 and TRBJ2-2): SQTIHQWPATLVQPVGSPLSLECTVEGTSNPNLYWYRQAAGRGLQLLFYSVGIGQISSEVPQNLSASRPQDRQFILSSKKLLLSDSGFYLCACPTAAGVGTGELFFGEGSRLTVL.